The T cell receptor beta chain described here comes from a study of identical twins. Study-level points and caveats: Clonotypes of the beta chain that were abundant in cord blood carried fewer insertions (memory repertoires showed none). Models underpredicted monozygotic twin sharing of out-of-frame TCR alpha.

MiXCR, applied by TCRdb to the 5' RACE reads, yields one record per CDR3 protein. The data contain about 890,000 distinct CDR3 sequences, more than 9% of them seen just once; the ten biggest clones take up 1.5% to 2%. Germline CDR1 is KGHDR and CDR2 is SFDVKD. V lost 7 bases to trimming and J lost 5 bases; unmatched junction nucleotides: 5. This CDR3 region has 13 residues. At least ten counts were recorded for this clonotype. What it binds is not known. This sample also belongs to another study, concerning yellow fever vaccine responses in identical twins.

The chain uses TRBV24-1 and TRBJ1-1, with 8 bases matching TRBD1. The sequenced sample consisted of PBMCs. The sequence was collected from a woman aged 18-35 years in good health. The CDR3: CATRQGAGTEAFF. CDR3 in DNA: TGTGCCACCAGGCAGGGGGCAGGGACTGAAGCTTTCTTT.